The present entry profiles one TCR beta chain with its context. What it binds is unknown. This record belongs to a study of shared clonotypes between healthy human individuals. Study-wide background: A donor's plate count was three for CD4 naive and three for CD4 memory; CD8 naive had two and CD8 memory one. Points from the study as a whole: The sampled material consisted only of blood, and tissue repertoires are likely to differ. Shared clonotypes across all four donors exceeded non-shared ones in generation probability.

Assay execution proceeded at the deep level. TCRdb's table, derived via immunoSEQ multiplex PCR, lists solely in-frame clones and lacks some. The sample carries around 1.1 million clones, 75% to 85% recorded once. With V trimmed by 3 bases and J by 6 bases, 13 bases remained unmatched. CDR1 is MDHEN and CDR2 is SYDVKM in the germline V gene. This CDR3 is built from 18 residues. J is TRBJ2-1 and V is TRBV28, with 11 bases matching TRBD2. This receptor was obtained from a man younger than 30 in good health. Some clones in this sample may be carry-over from other donors' samples. Material for sequencing was memory CD4+ T cells from PBMCs. Subset reported: CD45RA-negative fraction. Here the CDR3 reads CASSFPPELAGARNEQFF. In DNA form, the CDR3 reads TGTGCCAGCAGTTTTCCCCCCGAACTAGCGGGAGCACGCAATGAGCAGTTCTTC.